This T cell receptor (beta chain) was found in a study of blood T cells in healthy people across ages. Trimming shortened V by 6 bases and J by 3 bases, and 17 bases separated the two germline ends. The CDR3 consists of 15 residues. The germline V gene has CDR1 MNHEY and CDR2 SMNVEV (reference sequence). With a J-beta primer mix and a sample-barcoded 5' primer, a second PCR ran 7 to 11 cycles. TCRdb re-called the 5' RACE reads through MiXCR, storing one row per CDR3 protein. This sample has 800,000 to 950,000 distinct CDR3 sequences; about 27% occur once, and the top ten carry roughly 10%. This clonotype was observed a handful of times. These data are also associated with another study on T cells of mothers and their children.

The TCR sequence derives from a woman in her forties in good health. The specimen was blood. This chain links TRBV27 with TRBJ1-2, with D maybe TRBD1 (5 bases). The CDR3 here is CASRVTGVADYGYTF. The CDR3 bases are TGTGCCAGCAGGGTTACAGGCGTGGCCGACTATGGCTACACCTTC.